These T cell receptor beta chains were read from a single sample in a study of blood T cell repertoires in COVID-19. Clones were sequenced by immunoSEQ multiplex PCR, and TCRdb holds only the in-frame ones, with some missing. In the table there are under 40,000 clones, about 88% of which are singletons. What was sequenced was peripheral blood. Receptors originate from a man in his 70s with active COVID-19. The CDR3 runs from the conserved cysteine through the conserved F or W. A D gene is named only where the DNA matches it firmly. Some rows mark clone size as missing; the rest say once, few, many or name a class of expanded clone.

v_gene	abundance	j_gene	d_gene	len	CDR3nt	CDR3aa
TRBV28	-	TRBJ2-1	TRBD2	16	TGTGCCAGCAGTTTAGGACTAGCGGGAGGCTACAATGAGCAGTTCTTC	CASSLGLAGGYNEQFF
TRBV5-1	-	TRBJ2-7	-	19	TGCGCCAGCAGCTTGGTTGGGCGGACAGCGACTAGCAAACATCACGAGCAGTACTTC	CASSLVGRTATSKHHEQYF
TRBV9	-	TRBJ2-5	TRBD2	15	TGTGCCAGCAGCGTAGTGGGCGGGAGCGGAGAGACCCAGTACTTC	CASSVVGGSGETQYF
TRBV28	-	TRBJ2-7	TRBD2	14	TGTGCCAGCAGTTTCGGGGGGGTTACCTACGAGCAGTACTTC	CASSFGGVTYEQYF
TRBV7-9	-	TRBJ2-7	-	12	TGTGCCAGCAGCGGGGAGACCTACGAGCAGTACTTC	CASSGETYEQYF
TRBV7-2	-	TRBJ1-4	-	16	TGTGCCAGCTCGCACAGAACTCTTGCAACTAATGAAAAACTGTTTTTT	CASSHRTLATNEKLFF
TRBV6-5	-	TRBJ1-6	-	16	TGTGCCAGCAGTTACTCCGACAGATCCTATAATTCACCCCTCCACTTT	CASSYSDRSYNSPLHF
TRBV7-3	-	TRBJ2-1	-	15	TGTGCCAGCAGCTTAGGGGCGAGCTCCTACAATGAGCAGTTCTTC	CASSLGASSYNEQFF
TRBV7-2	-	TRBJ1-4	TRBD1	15	TGTGCCAGCAGCCTTCTGACAGGGATCAATGAAAAACTGTTTTTT	CASSLLTGINEKLFF
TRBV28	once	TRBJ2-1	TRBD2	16	TGTGCCAGCAGTGAGACTACTAGCGGGGGGGCTCAGGAGCAGTTCTTC	CASSETTSGGAQEQFF
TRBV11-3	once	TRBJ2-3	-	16	TGTGCCAGCAGCTCCCGCCAGGGGAGCAACACAGATACGCAGTATTTT	CASSSRQGSNTDTQYF
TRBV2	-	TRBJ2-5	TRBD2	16	TGTGCCAGCAGCCCAGGACTAGCGGGGATCCAAGAGACCCAGTACTTC	CASSPGLAGIQETQYF
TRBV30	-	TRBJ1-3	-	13	TGTGCCTGGAATTCAGATCTTGGAAACACCATATATTTT	CAWNSDLGNTIYF
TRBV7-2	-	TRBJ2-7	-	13	TGTGCCAGCAGCTTCCAGGTTACCTACGAGCAGTACTTC	CASSFQVTYEQYF
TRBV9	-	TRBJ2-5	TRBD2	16	TGTGCCAGCAGCCCCGTCCCACTAGCGGGTCAAGAGACCCAGTACTTC	CASSPVPLAGQETQYF
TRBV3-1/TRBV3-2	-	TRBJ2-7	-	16	TGTGCCAGCAGCCAAGAACCTAGGGCGGAGGAATTCACTCCACACTTC	CASSQEPRAEEFTPHF
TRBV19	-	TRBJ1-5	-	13	TGTGCCAGTAGTATTCCAGGTTGGAAGCCCCAGCATTTT	CASSIPGWKPQHF
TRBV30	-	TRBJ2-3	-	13	TGTGCCTGGAGCTCTCTGAGGCCAGATACGCAGTATTTT	CAWSSLRPDTQYF
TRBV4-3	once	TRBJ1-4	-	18	TGCGCCAGCAGCCTCCAACCCCCCTCGAGGGTATACAATGAAAAACTGTTTTTT	CASSLQPPSRVYNEKLFF